This is a list of T cell receptor beta chains from one sample in a study of OX40 agonist ivuxolimab in advanced cancers. Using immunoSEQ multiplex PCR, the repertoire was profiled, and TCRdb retains in-frame clones only, with some absent. This sample has over 55,000 clones, with 77% found just once. Sequences were derived from CD4+ or CD8+ T cells sorted from blood, sampled in a trial of the OX40 agonist ivuxolimab. These receptors were collected from an adult with an advanced solid tumor such as melanoma, head and neck, liver or kidney cancer. Both conserved end residues are part of each CDR3.

TRBV5-1	15	TRBJ2-5	CASSLYRGSQETQYF
TRBV9	17	TRBJ2-1	CASSLTGKGASYNEQFF
TRBV4-1	16	TRBJ2-1	CASSQGTSGSYNEQFF
TRBV6-5	15	TRBJ2-7	CASSYPGRATYEQYF
TRBV4-2	15	TRBJ1-5	CASSQGQGIAQPQHF
TRBV7-9	16	TRBJ2-1	CASSHLRLIGFREQFF
TRBV15	14	TRBJ2-6	CATSRDVGSNVLTF
TRBV6-5	13	TRBJ2-6	CASSYAGSNVLTF
TRBV5-1	16	TRBJ1-2	CASSLQTGTGAYGYTF
TRBV30	15	TRBJ2-1	CAWSLYGTRGEEQFF
TRBV27	15	TRBJ2-1	CASRTGQGAYNEQFF
TRBV6-6	13	TRBJ2-3	CASSHRSTDTQYF
TRBV27	15	TRBJ1-2	CASSPRGRGLWGYTF
TRBV7-8	16	TRBJ2-1	CASSLIGQGSYNEQFF
TRBV6-5	15	TRBJ1-1	CASRSPAAGDTEAFF
TRBV7-9	16	TRBJ1-4	CASTRDRGSTNEKLFF
TRBV9	19	TRBJ2-1	CASSSLAGGYLSSYNEQFF
TRBV28	17	.	CASSPPRGTGGNYEQYF
TRBV2	15	TRBJ2-3	CASSGQRGSGDTQYF
TRBV5-1	12	TRBJ1-4	CASSLVGEKLVF
TRBV2	14	.	CASSLNQGGQPQYF
TRBV30	13	TRBJ1-2	CASSRMVNYGYTF
TRBV7-3	15	TRBJ2-6	CASSLGLAGANVLTF
TRBV7-2	18	TRBJ2-4	CASSLLGTTALGKNIQYF
TRBV4-1	15	TRBJ2-7	CASSRRQTGSYEQYF
TRBV28	14	TRBJ2-7	CASSLAGSSYEQYF
TRBV6-5	14	TRBJ2-1	CASSRQTTYNEQFF
TRBV4-3	14	TRBJ1-2	CASSQDRGVYGYTF
TRBV5-1	15	TRBJ2-5	CASSLSQGAQETQYF
TRBV5-1	15	TRBJ1-2	CASSLGGLPNYGYTF
TRBV11-3	15	TRBJ2-1	CASSLGLAGVDEQFF
TRBV10-1	17	TRBJ2-7	CASSGFSRTSGTYEQYF
TRBV27	16	TRBJ2-3	CASSLSTGVGTDTQYF
TRBV14	12	TRBJ1-4	CASSHRGEKLFF
TRBV7-2	15	TRBJ2-1	CASSQPGLQYNEQFF
TRBV7-2	13	TRBJ1-5	CASSLQGNQPQHF
TRBV28	14	TRBJ2-7	CASSHQPQAYEQYF